The rows below give T cell receptor beta chains drawn from one sample of a study of molecular identifiers for immune sequencing clone quantification. TCRdb reprocessed the PCR reads with MiXCR, giving one entry per CDR3 protein. The sample records 8,500 to 11,000 distinct CDR3 sequences, roughly 19% being singletons. Sequences were obtained from naive CD8+ T cells from blood, with Jurkat cell RNA spiked in. These receptors were collected from a human donor in good health. Some libraries in this study had Jurkat cell RNA spiked in. CDR3s include the opening cysteine and the closing phenylalanine or tryptophan.

>TRBV11-2|TRBJ2-6
CASSLLGFVSGANVLTF
>TRBV11-2|TRBJ2-5
CASSNTGGVETQYF
>TRBV4-1|TRBJ2-3
CASSHAPPQTGQGTYF
>TRBV12-3/TRBV12-4|TRBJ1-1
CASSLSTAGGYTF
>TRBV7-9|TRBJ2-1
CASSLTELTVNNEQFF
>TRBV4-1|TRBJ2-4
CASSQDPMVAKNIQYF
>TRBV28|TRBJ2-7
CASNLEGQFAYEQYF
>TRBV3-1|TRBJ2-3
CASSPLRGPDTQYF
>TRBV11-1|TRBJ2-7
CASSSYLVYEQYF
>TRBV11-3|TRBJ1-1
CASSLTTNLNTEAFF
>TRBV12-3/TRBV12-4|TRBJ2-5
CASSQDRETQYF
>TRBV20-1|TRBJ2-5
CSGTEGQGQETQYF
>TRBV30|TRBJ2-2
CAWGGGRELFF
>TRBV5-1|TRBJ2-3
CASSPDFREDTQYF
>TRBV7-8|TRBJ2-1
CASSSLTSGPSYNEQFF
>TRBV11-2|TRBJ2-1
CASSSPGQGLYEQFF
>TRBV20-1|TRBJ1-2
CSASSPYGYTF
>TRBV7-2|TRBJ2-3
CASSLAPSGSWIDTQYF
>TRBV13|TRBJ2-3
CASSGLSTDTQYF
>TRBV2|TRBJ2-1
CASSEGYKQFF
>TRBV12-3/TRBV12-4|TRBJ1-2
CASSLARYHKGYTF
>TRBV27|TRBJ2-3
CASSRLAGGPDTQYF